These T cell receptor beta chains were read from a single sample in a study of PD-1 blockade in classical Hodgkin lymphoma. Sequenced by immunoSEQ multiplex PCR; TCRdb stores in-frame clones only, minus some. This sample yields around 50,000 clones, of which roughly 90% are seen a single time; nearly 5% belongs to the top ten. The sequenced sample was peripheral blood mononuclear cells (PBMCs). The receptors stem from a human donor with classical Hodgkin lymphoma. Each CDR3 is given with its conserved first and last residue. Fields, in order: CDR3 protein, CDR3 DNA, J gene, clone size, V gene, D gene. A D gene is named only where the DNA matches it firmly. The size field is filled for only some rows; it gives once, few, many or a size class.

cdr3_aa: CASSLGTESTEAFF; cdr3_nt: TGTGCCAGCAGCTTAGGGACAGAGAGCACTGAAGCTTTCTTT; j_call: TRBJ1-1; clone_size: .; v_call: TRBV7-3; d_call: TRBD1
cdr3_aa: CAISEGDQPQHF; cdr3_nt: TGTGCCATCAGTGAGGGGGATCAGCCCCAGCATTTT; j_call: TRBJ1-5; clone_size: once; v_call: TRBV10-3; d_call: .
cdr3_aa: CASSRILAGGSYEQYF; cdr3_nt: TGTGCCAGCAGCCGCATACTAGCGGGAGGATCCTACGAGCAGTACTTC; j_call: TRBJ2-7; clone_size: .; v_call: TRBV27; d_call: TRBD2
cdr3_aa: CASSSDGGDTQYF; cdr3_nt: TGTGCTAGCAGCTCGGACGGGGGGGATACGCAGTATTTT; j_call: TRBJ2-3; clone_size: .; v_call: TRBV7-7; d_call: TRBD2
cdr3_aa: CASSPMGLAEYNEQFF; cdr3_nt: TGTGCCAGCTCACCGATGGGACTAGCGGAATACAATGAGCAGTTCTTC; j_call: TRBJ2-1; clone_size: .; v_call: TRBV18; d_call: TRBD2
cdr3_aa: CASTPGDEQFF; cdr3_nt: TGTGCCAGCACCCCAGGGGATGAGCAGTTCTTC; j_call: TRBJ2-1; clone_size: .; v_call: TRBV28; d_call: .
cdr3_aa: CATTGEGYSNQPQHF; cdr3_nt: TGTGCCACGACAGGGGAAGGATATAGCAATCAGCCCCAGCATTTT; j_call: TRBJ1-5; clone_size: .; v_call: TRBV19; d_call: TRBD1
cdr3_aa: CASSLGLRGTGELFF; cdr3_nt: TGTGCCAGCAGTTTAGGGCTGAGGGGGACCGGGGAGCTGTTTTTT; j_call: TRBJ2-2; clone_size: .; v_call: TRBV27; d_call: .
cdr3_aa: CAWVTDQGGYTF; cdr3_nt: TGTGCCTGGGTCACGGACCAAGGCGGCTACACCTTC; j_call: TRBJ1-2; clone_size: few; v_call: TRBV30; d_call: .
cdr3_aa: CASSALKASGNEQFF; cdr3_nt: TGTGCCAGTAGTGCCCTTAAGGCTAGCGGCAATGAGCAGTTCTTC; j_call: TRBJ2-1; clone_size: .; v_call: TRBV19; d_call: TRBD2
cdr3_aa: CASRSSLSPYEQYF; cdr3_nt: TGTGCCAGCCGGAGCAGCCTATCCCCCTACGAGCAGTACTTC; j_call: TRBJ2-7; clone_size: .; v_call: TRBV6-1; d_call: .
cdr3_aa: CASSLNYQDRGHEQYF; cdr3_nt: TGTGCCAGCAGCTTGAACTACCAGGACAGGGGCCACGAGCAGTACTTC; j_call: TRBJ2-7; clone_size: .; v_call: TRBV5-5; d_call: TRBD1
cdr3_aa: CASSVVSQGQNYGYTF; cdr3_nt: TGTGCCAGCAGCGTAGTCTCACAGGGACAGAACTATGGCTACACCTTC; j_call: TRBJ1-2; clone_size: .; v_call: TRBV9; d_call: TRBD1
cdr3_aa: CASSRQGAREQYF; cdr3_nt: TGTGCCAGCAGCCGACAGGGGGCGCGAGAGCAGTACTTC; j_call: TRBJ2-7; clone_size: once; v_call: TRBV28; d_call: TRBD1
cdr3_aa: CASSVFLADGNEQFF; cdr3_nt: TGTGCCAGCAGCGTATTCCTCGCGGACGGAAATGAGCAGTTCTTC; j_call: TRBJ2-1; clone_size: .; v_call: TRBV9; d_call: .
cdr3_aa: CAGRRSGISTDTQYF; cdr3_nt: TGTGCCGGGCGGCGTAGCGGGATTAGCACAGATACGCAGTATTTT; j_call: TRBJ2-3; clone_size: .; v_call: TRBV7-9; d_call: TRBD2
cdr3_aa: CASSSIKHQETQYF; cdr3_nt: TGTGCCAGCAGCTCGATTAAGCACCAAGAGACCCAGTACTTC; j_call: TRBJ2-5; clone_size: .; v_call: TRBV11-2; d_call: .
cdr3_aa: CASKGRGTHNKNIQYF; cdr3_nt: TGTGCCAGCAAGGGGAGGGGGACACACAACAAAAACATTCAGTACTTC; j_call: TRBJ2-4; clone_size: once; v_call: TRBV21-1; d_call: .
cdr3_aa: CASSATPSGEPQHF; cdr3_nt: TGTGCCAGCAGCGCGACCCCCTCGGGGGAACCCCAGCATTTT; j_call: TRBJ1-5; clone_size: .; v_call: TRBV7-9; d_call: .
cdr3_aa: CASSDSASGPSADTGELFF; cdr3_nt: TGTGCCAGCAGTGACTCGGCTAGCGGCCCGTCTGCCGACACCGGGGAGCTGTTTTTT; j_call: TRBJ2-2; clone_size: .; v_call: TRBV6-4; d_call: TRBD2
cdr3_aa: CASSSGKNRGYTEAFF; cdr3_nt: TGTGCCAGCAGTTCGGGTAAGAACAGGGGCTACACTGAAGCTTTCTTT; j_call: TRBJ1-1; clone_size: once; v_call: TRBV6-5; d_call: TRBD1
cdr3_aa: CASSLFTSGSNEQFF; cdr3_nt: TGTGCCAGCAGTTTATTTACTAGCGGGAGCAATGAGCAGTTCTTC; j_call: TRBJ2-1; clone_size: few; v_call: TRBV28; d_call: TRBD2
cdr3_aa: CASSLLSLSQGSGIYNEQFF; cdr3_nt: TGTGCCAGCAGTTTACTCTCACTCTCTCAGGGGTCCGGGATCTACAATGAGCAGTTCTTC; j_call: TRBJ2-1; clone_size: .; v_call: TRBV27; d_call: .
cdr3_aa: CASSPRDLRGYTF; cdr3_nt: TGTGCCAGCAGCCCCAGGGACCTGAGGGGCTACACCTTC; j_call: TRBJ1-2; clone_size: .; v_call: TRBV6-6; d_call: .
cdr3_aa: CASSLASIHYGYTF; cdr3_nt: TGTGCCAGCAGCTTAGCCTCTATCCACTATGGCTACACCTTC; j_call: TRBJ1-2; clone_size: .; v_call: TRBV7-9; d_call: .
cdr3_aa: CASRPAFGLASRGANVLTF; cdr3_nt: TGTGCCAGCAGGCCGGCGTTTGGGCTAGCGTCGAGAGGGGCCAACGTCCTGACTTTC; j_call: TRBJ2-6; clone_size: .; v_call: TRBV27; d_call: .
cdr3_aa: CASSKADTQYF; cdr3_nt: TGTGCCAGTAGTAAGGCAGATACGCAGTATTTT; j_call: TRBJ2-3; clone_size: .; v_call: TRBV19; d_call: .
cdr3_aa: CASSLDLGGRHGPDTQYF; cdr3_nt: TGTGCCAGCAGCTTAGATCTCGGTGGCCGGCATGGGCCAGATACGCAGTATTTT; j_call: TRBJ2-3; clone_size: .; v_call: TRBV11-2; d_call: .
cdr3_aa: CASSVELNTGELFF; cdr3_nt: TGTGCCAGCAGTGTAGAGCTGAACACCGGGGAGCTGTTTTTT; j_call: TRBJ2-2; clone_size: once; v_call: TRBV6-4; d_call: .
cdr3_aa: CASSRRGVGTGELFF; cdr3_nt: TGTGCCAGCAGCCGCAGGGGGGTGGGCACCGGGGAGCTGTTTTTT; j_call: TRBJ2-2; clone_size: .; v_call: TRBV11-2; d_call: .
cdr3_aa: CAISATNQGYGYTF; cdr3_nt: TGTGCCATCAGTGCTACGAACCAGGGGTATGGCTACACCTTC; j_call: TRBJ1-2; clone_size: .; v_call: TRBV10-3; d_call: .
cdr3_aa: CASSGTQGWYTEAFF; cdr3_nt: TGTGCCAGCAGCGGGACACAGGGATGGTACACTGAAGCTTTCTTT; j_call: TRBJ1-1; clone_size: .; v_call: TRBV11-3; d_call: .
cdr3_aa: CASSLGTYVRAGGPQETQYF; cdr3_nt: TGTGCCAGCAGCTTGGGGACGTACGTGCGAGCGGGAGGACCTCAAGAGACCCAGTACTTC; j_call: TRBJ2-5; clone_size: few; v_call: TRBV5-4; d_call: TRBD2
cdr3_aa: CASSEDLRGTETQYF; cdr3_nt: TGTGCCAGCAGTGAGGACCTTCGGGGGACAGAGACCCAGTACTTC; j_call: TRBJ2-5; clone_size: .; v_call: TRBV6-1; d_call: .
cdr3_aa: CASSEWVDTIYF; cdr3_nt: TGTGCCAGCAGTGAATGGGTTGACACCATATATTTT; j_call: TRBJ1-3; clone_size: once; v_call: TRBV2; d_call: .
cdr3_aa: CASSQEIGDTYGYTF; cdr3_nt: TGCGCCAGCAGCCAAGAAATTGGGGACACCTATGGCTACACCTTC; j_call: TRBJ1-2; clone_size: .; v_call: TRBV4-1; d_call: .
cdr3_aa: CASRWGQGVTGELFF; cdr3_nt: TGTGCCAGCAGGTGGGGACAGGGGGTCACCGGGGAGCTGTTTTTT; j_call: TRBJ2-2; clone_size: .; v_call: TRBV19; d_call: TRBD1
cdr3_aa: CASSGHPTGELFF; cdr3_nt: TGTGCCAGCAGCGGACACCCCACCGGGGAGCTGTTTTTT; j_call: TRBJ2-2; clone_size: .; v_call: TRBV6-1; d_call: .
cdr3_aa: CASSFSLRETEAFF; cdr3_nt: TGTGCCAGCAGTTTCAGTTTAAGGGAGACTGAAGCTTTCTTT; j_call: TRBJ1-1; clone_size: .; v_call: TRBV27; d_call: .
cdr3_aa: CASSPDSQETQYF; cdr3_nt: TGCGCCAGCAGCCCGGACTCCCAAGAGACCCAGTACTTC; j_call: TRBJ2-5; clone_size: .; v_call: TRBV5-1; d_call: .
cdr3_aa: CASSLRGSYGYTF; cdr3_nt: TGTGCCAGCAGTTTAAGAGGTTCCTATGGCTACACCTTC; j_call: TRBJ1-2; clone_size: .; v_call: TRBV28; d_call: .
cdr3_aa: CASSEGVARGYEQYF; cdr3_nt: TGTGCCAGCAGCGAGGGGGTAGCGAGAGGGTACGAGCAGTACTTC; j_call: TRBJ2-7; clone_size: once; v_call: TRBV9; d_call: .
cdr3_aa: CASRTRGAEAFF; cdr3_nt: TGTGCCAGCCGGACTAGGGGTGCTGAAGCTTTCTTT; j_call: TRBJ1-1; clone_size: once; v_call: TRBV27; d_call: .
cdr3_aa: CASSIAGGGSYNEQFF; cdr3_nt: TGTGCCAGCTCCATCGCTGGAGGCGGCTCCTACAATGAGCAGTTCTTC; j_call: TRBJ2-1; clone_size: .; v_call: TRBV18; d_call: .
cdr3_aa: CASSRVRGETQYF; cdr3_nt: TGTGCCAGTAGTAGAGTTCGGGGGGAGACCCAGTACTTC; j_call: TRBJ2-5; clone_size: .; v_call: TRBV19; d_call: .
cdr3_aa: CASSQSTGELFF; cdr3_nt: TGTGCCAGCAGCCAATCCACCGGGGAGCTGTTTTTT; j_call: TRBJ2-2; clone_size: .; v_call: TRBV7-8; d_call: .
cdr3_aa: CSARDPPEAFF; cdr3_nt: TGCAGTGCTAGAGATCCCCCAGAAGCTTTCTTT; j_call: TRBJ1-1; clone_size: .; v_call: TRBV20-1; d_call: .
cdr3_aa: CASSESSGPYNEQFF; cdr3_nt: TGCGCCAGCAGTGAGTCCTCGGGACCTTACAATGAGCAGTTCTTC; j_call: TRBJ2-1; clone_size: .; v_call: TRBV10-2; d_call: .
cdr3_aa: CAVGGRATYNEQFF; cdr3_nt: TGTGCCGTCGGCGGGAGGGCCACCTACAATGAGCAGTTCTTC; j_call: TRBJ2-1; clone_size: .; v_call: TRBV19; d_call: TRBD2
cdr3_aa: CASSETPGHGYTF; cdr3_nt: TGCGCCAGCAGTGAGACGCCCGGTCATGGCTACACCTTC; j_call: TRBJ1-2; clone_size: .; v_call: TRBV10-2; d_call: .
cdr3_aa: CASSQASSGGTGELFF; cdr3_nt: TGTGCCAGCAGCCAAGCCTCCAGCGGGGGCACCGGGGAGCTGTTTTTT; j_call: TRBJ2-2; clone_size: .; v_call: TRBV4-2; d_call: TRBD2
cdr3_aa: CASSFGSGANVLTF; cdr3_nt: TGTGCCAGCAGCTTCGGGTCTGGGGCCAACGTCCTGACTTTC; j_call: TRBJ2-6; clone_size: .; v_call: TRBV7-6; d_call: .
cdr3_aa: CASSRVDGILLF; cdr3_nt: TGTGCCAGCAGTCGAGTCGACGGAATCCTGCTCTTC; j_call: TRBJ2-1; clone_size: once; v_call: TRBV28; d_call: .
cdr3_aa: CASSHRGPNNEQFF; cdr3_nt: TGTGCCAGCAGTCACAGGGGCCCGAACAATGAGCAGTTCTTC; j_call: TRBJ2-1; clone_size: .; v_call: TRBV27; d_call: TRBD1